This T cell receptor (beta chain) derives from a study of metastatic and nonmetastatic thyroid tumors. Turning to the study itself: From malignant and benign thyroid patients, repertoires in blood and in tumor or nodule tissue were compared. Study-level points and caveats: It was reported that TCR beta diversity was significantly higher in malignant thyroid tumors than benign nodules, in blood and tumor.

Among the patients, none had received any treatment before thyroid surgery. TCRdb recomputed clones from the PCR reads via MiXCR. The sample contains around 7,800 clones, under 30% of which appear only once. Comment on this clone: Its antigen remains unknown.

There are 14 residues in the CDR3. CDR1 is MDHEN, CDR2 SYDVKM, per germline. V shed 3 bases and J shed 6 bases, with 14 bases lying between them. V gene TRBV28 combines with J gene TRBJ1-1, with no clear D. Sequences were obtained from adjacent normal tissue. The TCR was taken from a male donor with papillary thyroid cancer or a benign thyroid nodule (not recorded which). Some clones in this sample may be carry-over from other donors' samples. CDR3 sequence (DNA): TGTGCCAGCAGTTTTCCCGACAATTACGCTGAAGCTTTCTTT. Amino acid sequence: CASSFPDNYAEAFF.